The sequence of this T cell receptor beta chain was determined in a study of post-analysis software for immune sequencing data. Study-wide points: TRBV5-6, TRBV5-1 and TRBV20-1 belonged to a set of a few TRBV segments that were more frequent in patients than controls.

In regard to this clonotype: Antigen unknown.

Unique molecular identifiers had been added to the TCR beta cDNA libraries. Using its own MiXCR run on the PCR reads, TCRdb lists one record per CDR3 protein. Among hundreds of thousands of distinct CDR3 sequences, 55% to 60% were seen once, and the ten largest hold about 10%. Germline V CDR1 and CDR2: LNHDA, SQIVND (reference sequence). The V end was cut by 3 bases, the J end by 2 bases, with 12 bases between. The CDR3 loop spans 15 amino acids. This receptor was taken from a girl aged 2-9 years with multiple sclerosis. Sequenced sample: blood. V and J are TRBV19 and TRBJ2-3; the D call may be TRBD1 or TRBD2 (5 bases each). CDR3 DNA: TGTGCCAGTAGTATGGGACCAACCCTCACAGATACGCAGTATTTT. Its translation is CASSMGPTLTDTQYF.